Listed below are T cell receptor beta chains from one sample, sequenced in a study of blood T cell repertoires in COVID-19. Here immunoSEQ multiplex PCR was the method, and the copy in TCRdb shows in-frame clones only, minus some. The sample yields about 58,000 clones, roughly four fifths seen once. The sequenced sample was peripheral blood. Receptors were obtained from a man aged 50-59 years with COVID-19, enrolled during active disease. The CDR3 runs from the conserved cysteine through the conserved F or W. Fields, in order: J gene, clone size, V gene, D gene, CDR3 protein, CDR3 DNA. A D gene is named only where the DNA matches it firmly. Rows may omit the clone size; those that give it use once, few, many or a size class.

TRBJ1-6,few,TRBV7-2,TRBD1,CASSYDRGNSPLHF,TGTGCCAGCAGTTATGACAGGGGTAATTCACCCCTCCACTTT
TRBJ1-2,.,TRBV28,.,CASSRKRDHTF,TGTGCCAGCAGTCGTAAGCGGGACCACACCTTC
TRBJ1-4,.,TRBV28,TRBD1,CASSNPQGQGNEKLFF,TGTGCCAGCAGTAATCCCCAAGGACAGGGGAATGAAAAACTGTTTTTT
TRBJ2-5,.,TRBV30,.,CAWSRTHIRGQYF,TGTGCCTGGAGCCGGACTCACATACGGGGCCAGTACTTC
TRBJ2-2,.,TRBV10-1,.,CASSESMSGELFF,TGCGCCAGCAGTGAGTCGATGAGCGGGGAGCTGTTTTTT
TRBJ2-6,.,TRBV9,.,CASSPQGSGANVLTF,TGTGCCAGCAGCCCCCAGGGCTCTGGGGCCAACGTCCTGACTTTC
TRBJ1-6,few,TRBV7-2,.,CASSLVRQTNSPLHF,TGTGCCAGCAGCTTAGTAAGACAGACTAATTCACCCCTCCACTTT
TRBJ1-1,.,TRBV5-6,TRBD1,CASSLLDRGETEAFF,TGTGCCAGCAGCTTGCTAGACAGGGGAGAGACTGAAGCTTTCTTT
TRBJ2-3,.,TRBV4-2,.,CASSQNRGSGAGGTQYF,TGTGCCAGCAGCCAAAACAGGGGTAGCGGGGCTGGGGGTACGCAGTATTTT
TRBJ2-3,.,TRBV6-1,TRBD2,CASSEVAGAIRDTQYF,TGTGCCAGCAGTGAAGTCGCGGGAGCGATCAGAGATACGCAGTATTTT
TRBJ1-2,.,TRBV27,TRBD1,CASASPGTAMNYGYTF,TGTGCCAGCGCATCTCCCGGGACAGCTATGAACTATGGCTACACCTTC
TRBJ1-1,.,TRBV6-2/TRBV6-3,TRBD1,CASSYRDRGSWSTEAFF,TGTGCCAGCAGTTACCGGGACAGGGGGTCTTGGAGCACTGAAGCTTTCTTT
TRBJ1-1,few,TRBV19,.,CASSIGRANTEAFF,TGTGCCAGTAGTATAGGCAGGGCGAACACTGAAGCTTTCTTT
TRBJ1-2,.,TRBV20-1,.,CSARGAEGYTF,TGCAGTGCACGGGGGGCGGAGGGCTACACCTTC
TRBJ2-5,.,TRBV19,.,CATSSLSQETQYF,TGTGCCACCTCTAGCTTGTCGCAAGAGACCCAGTACTTC
TRBJ1-3,.,TRBV29-1,.,CSVDRGNTIYF,TGCAGCGTCGACAGGGGAAACACCATATATTTT